This T cell receptor beta chain was captured in a study of patients and donors after allogeneic stem cell transplantation. TCRdb reprocessed the RT-PCR reads with MiXCR, giving one entry per CDR3 protein. The table has hundreds of thousands of distinct CDR3 sequences, roughly 17% seen once. Sequencing used blood, either unsorted or a sorted T cell fraction (not recorded which). This sequence was found in a human donor who was either an allogeneic HSCT recipient or a stem cell or donor lymphocyte infusion donor (not recorded which). It is not recorded whose cells these are; they may come from a transplant donor.

The CDR3 loop reads CASSYPGTAFF. Written as DNA, the CDR3 is TGTGCCAGCAGTTATCCAGGGACAGCTTTCTTT. V and J are TRBV6-2 or TRBV6-3 and TRBJ1-1, with D possibly matching TRBD1 (5 bases). This CDR3 comprises 11 residues. V was shortened by 3 bases and J by 10 bases, with 9 bases between the two germline ends. The V gene's germline CDR1 is MNHEY and CDR2 SVGEGT.